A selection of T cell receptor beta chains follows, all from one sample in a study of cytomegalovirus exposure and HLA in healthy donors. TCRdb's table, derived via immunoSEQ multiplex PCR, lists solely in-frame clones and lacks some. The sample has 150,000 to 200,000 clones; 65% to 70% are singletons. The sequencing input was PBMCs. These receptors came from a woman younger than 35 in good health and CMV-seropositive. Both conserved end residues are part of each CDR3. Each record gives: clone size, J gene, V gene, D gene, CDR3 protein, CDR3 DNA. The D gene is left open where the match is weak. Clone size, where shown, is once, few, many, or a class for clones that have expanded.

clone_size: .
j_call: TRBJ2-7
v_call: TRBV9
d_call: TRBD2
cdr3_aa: CASSVAGTSVNEQYF
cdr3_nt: TGTGCCAGCAGCGTCGCCGGGACTAGCGTTAACGAGCAGTACTTC

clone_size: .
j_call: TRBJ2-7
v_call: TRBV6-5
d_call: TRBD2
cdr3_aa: CASSLTGGPAYEQYF
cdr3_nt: TGTGCCAGCAGTTTAACGGGAGGGCCGGCCTACGAGCAGTACTTC

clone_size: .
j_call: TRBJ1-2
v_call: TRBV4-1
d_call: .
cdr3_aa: CASSQVRGGGYGYTF
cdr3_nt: TGCGCCAGCAGCCAAGTACGGGGAGGGGGCTATGGCTACACCTTC

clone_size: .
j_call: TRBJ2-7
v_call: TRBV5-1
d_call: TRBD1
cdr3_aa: CASSLADRDVGEQYF
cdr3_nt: TGCGCCAGCAGCTTGGCGGACAGGGATGTAGGGGAGCAGTACTTC

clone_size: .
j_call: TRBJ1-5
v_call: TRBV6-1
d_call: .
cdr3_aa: CASSEHQGNQPQHF
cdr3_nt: TGTGCCAGCAGTGAACACCAGGGCAATCAGCCCCAGCATTTT

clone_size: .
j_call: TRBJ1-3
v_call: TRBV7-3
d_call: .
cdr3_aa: CASSATGTGGNTIYF
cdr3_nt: TGTGCCAGCAGCGCAACAGGGACGGGAGGAAACACCATATATTTT

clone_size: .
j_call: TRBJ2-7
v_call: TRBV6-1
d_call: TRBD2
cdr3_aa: CASGLGLAAPYEQYF
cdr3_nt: TGTGCCAGCGGCCTGGGACTAGCGGCTCCCTACGAGCAGTACTTC

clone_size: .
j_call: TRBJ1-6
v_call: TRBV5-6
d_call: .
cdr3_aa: CASSLLTDNSPLHF
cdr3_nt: TGTGCCAGCAGCTTGCTCACAGACAATTCACCCCTCCACTTT

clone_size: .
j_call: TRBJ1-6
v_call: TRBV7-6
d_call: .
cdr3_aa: CASSLEAGGNSPLHF
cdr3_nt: TGTGCCAGCAGCTTAGAAGCCGGAGGGAATTCACCCCTCCACTTT

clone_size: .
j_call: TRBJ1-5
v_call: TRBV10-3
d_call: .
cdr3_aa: CAISESSNQPQHF
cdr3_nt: TGTGCCATCAGTGAGAGCAGCAATCAGCCCCAGCATTTT

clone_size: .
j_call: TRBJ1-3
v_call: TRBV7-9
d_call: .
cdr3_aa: CASSLTQGAGNTIYF
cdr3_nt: TGTGCCAGCAGCTTAACGCAGGGCGCTGGAAACACCATATATTTT

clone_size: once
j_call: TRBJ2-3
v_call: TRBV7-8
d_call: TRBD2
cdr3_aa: CASSLGGGLADTQYF
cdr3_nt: TGTGCCAGCAGCTTAGGGGGAGGGTTAGCAGATACGCAGTATTTT

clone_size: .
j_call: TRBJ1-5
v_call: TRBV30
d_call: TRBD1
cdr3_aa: CAWSGTGYLDQPQHF
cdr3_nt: TGTGCCTGGTCCGGGACAGGGTATTTGGATCAGCCCCAGCATTTT

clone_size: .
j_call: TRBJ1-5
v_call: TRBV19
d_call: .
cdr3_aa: CASSIDRRAAQPQHF
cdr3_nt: TGTGCCAGTAGTATAGATCGGAGGGCGGCTCAGCCCCAGCATTTT

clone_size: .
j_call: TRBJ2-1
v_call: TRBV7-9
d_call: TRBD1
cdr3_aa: CASSFQGADEQFF
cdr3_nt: TGTGCCAGCAGCTTTCAGGGGGCCGATGAGCAGTTCTTC

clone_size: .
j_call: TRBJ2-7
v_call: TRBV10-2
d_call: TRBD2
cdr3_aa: CATTSGRAGGEQYF
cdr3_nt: TGCGCCACAACTAGCGGGAGGGCCGGGGGCGAGCAGTACTTC

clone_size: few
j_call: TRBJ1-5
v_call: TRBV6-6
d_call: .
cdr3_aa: CASSYPSGDQPQHF
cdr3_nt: TGTGCCAGCAGTTACCCGAGCGGGGATCAGCCCCAGCATTTT

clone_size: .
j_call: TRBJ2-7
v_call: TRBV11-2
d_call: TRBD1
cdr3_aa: CASSPRRQGPSEQYF
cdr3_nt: TGTGCCAGCAGCCCGAGACGACAGGGGCCTAGCGAGCAGTACTTC

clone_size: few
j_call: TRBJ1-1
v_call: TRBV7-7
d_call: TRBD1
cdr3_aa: CASSPEDRDTEAFF
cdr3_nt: TGTGCTAGCAGCCCAGAGGACAGGGACACTGAAGCTTTCTTT

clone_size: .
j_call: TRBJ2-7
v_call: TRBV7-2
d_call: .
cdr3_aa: CASSRGQTSYEQYF
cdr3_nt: TGTGCCAGCAGCCGTGGACAGACATCCTACGAGCAGTACTTC

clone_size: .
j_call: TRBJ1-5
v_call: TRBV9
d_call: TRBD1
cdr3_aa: CASSPEEIRQGYQPQHF
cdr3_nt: TGTGCCAGCAGCCCAGAAGAAATACGACAGGGCTATCAGCCCCAGCATTTT

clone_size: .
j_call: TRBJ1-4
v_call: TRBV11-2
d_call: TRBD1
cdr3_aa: CASSLLMGTVLNEKLFF
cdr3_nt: TGTGCCAGCAGCTTATTAATGGGGACAGTACTTAATGAAAAACTGTTTTTT

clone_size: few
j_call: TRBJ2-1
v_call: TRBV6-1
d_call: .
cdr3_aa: CASSEGWGDNEQFF
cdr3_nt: TGTGCCAGCAGTGAAGGGTGGGGGGACAATGAGCAGTTCTTC

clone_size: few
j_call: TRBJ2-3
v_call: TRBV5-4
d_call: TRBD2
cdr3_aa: CASSDQGLAGETDTQYF
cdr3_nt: TGTGCCAGCAGCGACCAGGGACTAGCGGGAGAGACAGATACGCAGTATTTT

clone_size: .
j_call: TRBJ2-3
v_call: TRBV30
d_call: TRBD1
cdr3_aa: CAWRRAGGLIDTDTQYF
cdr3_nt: TGTGCCTGGAGACGGGCAGGGGGCTTGATCGACACAGATACGCAGTATTTT

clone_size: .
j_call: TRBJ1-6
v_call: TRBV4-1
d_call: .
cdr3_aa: CASSQITGNSPLHF
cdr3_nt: TGCGCCAGCAGCCAAATCACAGGGAATTCACCCCTCCACTTT

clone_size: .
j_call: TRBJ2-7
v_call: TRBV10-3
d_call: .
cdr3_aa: CAIGAVALYEQYF
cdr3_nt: TGTGCCATCGGGGCAGTTGCTCTCTACGAGCAGTACTTC

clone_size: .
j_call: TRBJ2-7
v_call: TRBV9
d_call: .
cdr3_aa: CASSSRETAYEQYF
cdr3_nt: TGTGCCAGCAGCTCCCGTGAGACAGCCTACGAGCAGTACTTC

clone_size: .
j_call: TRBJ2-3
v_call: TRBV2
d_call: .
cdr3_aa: CASRVTSMADTQYF
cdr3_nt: TGTGCCAGCAGGGTGACTAGTATGGCAGATACGCAGTATTTT

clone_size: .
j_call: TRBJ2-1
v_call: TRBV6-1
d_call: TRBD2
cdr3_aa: CASSVTSGSSYNEQFF
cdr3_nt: TGTGCCAGCAGTGTAACGAGCGGGAGCTCCTACAATGAGCAGTTCTTC

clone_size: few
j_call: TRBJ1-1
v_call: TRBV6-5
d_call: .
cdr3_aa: CASSYAENTEAFF
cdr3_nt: TGTGCCAGCAGTTATGCGGAGAACACTGAAGCTTTCTTT

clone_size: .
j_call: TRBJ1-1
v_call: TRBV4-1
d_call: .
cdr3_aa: CASSRPGSEAFF
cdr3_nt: TGCGCCAGCAGTCGCCCCGGGAGTGAAGCTTTCTTT

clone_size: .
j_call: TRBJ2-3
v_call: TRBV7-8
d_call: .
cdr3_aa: CASSSWTSTDTQYF
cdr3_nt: TGTGCCAGCAGCTCCTGGACTAGCACAGATACGCAGTATTTT

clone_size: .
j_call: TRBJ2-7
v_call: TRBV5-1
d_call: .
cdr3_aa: CASSLAGAPYEQYF
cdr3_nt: TGCGCCAGCAGCTTGGCGGGAGCCCCCTACGAGCAGTACTTC

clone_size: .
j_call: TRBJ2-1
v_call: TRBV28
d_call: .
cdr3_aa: CASSSGDYNEQFF
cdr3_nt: TGTGCCAGTTCCTCGGGAGACTACAATGAGCAGTTCTTC

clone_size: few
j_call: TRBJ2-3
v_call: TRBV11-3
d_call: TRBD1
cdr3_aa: CASSPRGQGDTQYF
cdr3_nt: TGTGCCAGCAGCCCCAGGGGGCAGGGAGATACGCAGTATTTT

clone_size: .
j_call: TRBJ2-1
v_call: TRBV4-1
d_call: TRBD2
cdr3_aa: CASSQDQREINEQFF
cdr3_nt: TGCGCCAGCAGCCAAGACCAGCGGGAGATCAATGAGCAGTTCTTC

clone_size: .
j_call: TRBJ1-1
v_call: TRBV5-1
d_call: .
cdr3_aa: CASSLGGEWNTEAFF
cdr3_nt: TGCGCCAGCAGCTTGGGGGGAGAATGGAACACTGAAGCTTTCTTT

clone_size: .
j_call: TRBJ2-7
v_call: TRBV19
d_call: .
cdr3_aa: CASKGQRNEQYF
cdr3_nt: TGTGCCAGTAAGGGACAACGGAACGAGCAGTACTTC

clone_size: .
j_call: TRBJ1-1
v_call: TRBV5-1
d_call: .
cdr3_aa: CASNMGAVNTEAFF
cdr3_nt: TGCGCCAGCAATATGGGGGCGGTGAACACTGAAGCTTTCTTT

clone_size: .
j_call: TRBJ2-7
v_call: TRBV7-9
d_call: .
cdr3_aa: CASSSGHSYEQYF
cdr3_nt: TGTGCCAGCAGCTCGGGACATTCCTACGAGCAGTACTTC

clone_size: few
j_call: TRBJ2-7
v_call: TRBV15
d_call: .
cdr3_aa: CATRGGRRRYF
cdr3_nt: TGTGCCACCCGAGGGGGTCGGCGGCGGTACTTC

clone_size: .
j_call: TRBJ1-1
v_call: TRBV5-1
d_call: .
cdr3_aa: CASSLGDDTEAFF
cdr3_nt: TGCGCCAGCAGCTTAGGGGATGACACTGAAGCTTTCTTT

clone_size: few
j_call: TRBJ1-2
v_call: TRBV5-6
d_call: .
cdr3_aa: CASSQLLRGYTF
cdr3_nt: TGTGCCAGCAGCCAACTTCTACGTGGCTACACCTTC

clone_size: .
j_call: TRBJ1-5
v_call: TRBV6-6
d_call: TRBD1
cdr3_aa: CASSLGTGYQPQHF
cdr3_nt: TGTGCCAGCAGTTTGGGGACAGGGTACCAGCCCCAGCATTTT

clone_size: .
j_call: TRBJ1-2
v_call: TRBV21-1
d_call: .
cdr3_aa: CASNTTRQDYGYTF
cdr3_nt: TGTGCCAGCAACACGACTCGACAGGACTATGGCTACACCTTC

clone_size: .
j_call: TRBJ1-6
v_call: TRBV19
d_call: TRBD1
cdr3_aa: CASNSRDRSYNSPLHF
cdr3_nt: TGTGCCAGTAACTCCCGGGACAGGTCGTATAATTCACCCCTCCACTTT

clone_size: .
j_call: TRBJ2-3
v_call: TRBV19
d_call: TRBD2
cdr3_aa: CASTQTSATDTQYF
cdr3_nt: TGTGCCAGTACCCAGACTAGCGCCACAGATACGCAGTATTTT

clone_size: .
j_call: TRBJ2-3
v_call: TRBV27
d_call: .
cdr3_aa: CASSLYFGTTYSTDTQYF
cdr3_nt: TGTGCCAGCAGTCTATACTTCGGGACAACCTACAGCACAGATACGCAGTATTTT

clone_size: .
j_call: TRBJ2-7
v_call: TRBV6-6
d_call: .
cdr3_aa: CASSGRLYEQYF
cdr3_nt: TGTGCCAGCAGTGGCAGGTTGTACGAGCAGTACTTC

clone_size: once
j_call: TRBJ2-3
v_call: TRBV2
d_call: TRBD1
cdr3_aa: CASSEALRGGYQDTQYF
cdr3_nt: TGTGCCAGCAGTGAAGCGTTAAGAGGGGGCTATCAAGATACGCAGTATTTT